This TCR beta chain appears in the sequencing data of a study of circulating and synovial CD4+ cells in juvenile arthritis. Whole-study findings and limits: Some such blood samples were as oligoclonal as synovium.

Some clones are missing from TCRdb's copy, which holds only in-frame ones; the method was immunoSEQ multiplex PCR. The repertoire includes about 3,200 clones, 82% of them detected once, and 4% to 5.5% sits in the top ten. There are 12 residues in the CDR3. Per germline, CDR1 MNHEY and CDR2 SMNVEV (reference sequence). V lost 3 bases and J lost 9; bases outside the gene matches: 4. Regarding this clone: What it binds is unknown.

The sequenced sample consisted of CD4+ T cells from synovial fluid. The receptor was derived from a human donor with juvenile idiopathic arthritis. The chain employs TRBV27 and TRBJ2-7; TRBD1 matches 8 bases. The CDR3 DNA reads TGTGCCAGCAGTTTCGACAGGGGCTTGCAGTACTTC. It yields the protein CASSFDRGLQYF.